One and the same sample provided the 24 T cell receptor beta chains below, sequenced in a study of OX40 agonist ivuxolimab in advanced cancers. TCRdb's copy holds only in-frame clones and misses some; the assay was immunoSEQ multiplex PCR. The profile shows roughly 40,000 clones, about 88% of them singletons. The sample here was CD4+ or CD8+ T cells sorted from blood, taken in a trial of the OX40 agonist ivuxolimab. The receptors derive from an adult with an advanced solid tumor such as melanoma, head and neck, liver or kidney cancer.

The genes are TRBV28 and TRBJ1-1, with 11 nucleotides matching TRBD1. Trimming took 5 bases from V and 3 from J; bases not matched to a gene: 11. CDR1 is MDHEN, CDR2 SYDVKM, per germline. The CDR3 length is 17 residues. In nucleotides, the CDR3 is TGTGCCAGCAGTCGCCCGGGACAGGGGGTTGGGTACACTGAAGCTTTCTTT. Translation gives CASSRPGQGVGYTEAFF.

This clone was recorded only once. This chain links TRBV11-2 with TRBJ2-1; D remains ambiguous. Trimming removed 6 bases from V and 9 bases from J, with 18 bases in between. The CDR3 consists of 14 residues. CDR1 and CDR2 from the germline V gene are SGHAT and FQNNGV. CDR3 in DNA: TGTGCCAGCAGACCGCAAACCATGTCCCCTGAGCAGTTCTTC. Encoded protein: CASRPQTMSPEQFF.

The chain employs TRBV6-5 and TRBJ2-7; D remains unclear. Looked up from germline, CDR1 is MNHEY and CDR2 is SVGAGI. Trimming took off 5 bases at V and 0 bases at J, with 8 bases between the two ends. This CDR3 has 13 amino acids. The CDR3 nucleotides read TGTGCCAGCAGTGACGCCGACTCCTACGAGCAGTACTTC. Its protein product is CASSDADSYEQYF.

This chain links TRBV19 with TRBJ2-5; perhaps TRBD1 as D (5 bases). The J call is in doubt because the DNA end fits TRBJ2-7 better. Germline lookup yields CDR1 LNHDA and CDR2 SQIVND (reference sequence). The CDR3 runs 13 residues. The CDR3 coding sequence is TGTGCCAGTAGTATTCAGGGTCCCTACGAGCAGTACTTC. Protein product: CASSIQGPYEQYF.

The CDR3 sequence: CATSSWGLAGVSNTGELFF. As DNA, the CDR3 is TGTGCCACCAGCAGTTGGGGACTAGCGGGAGTATCGAACACCGGGGAGCTGTTTTTT. The V and J genes are TRBV15 and TRBJ2-2; TRBD2 aligns across 14 bases. After removal of 3 bases from V and 0 bases from J, the junction contained 6 bases not matched to a gene. CDR3 size: 19 residues. The germline V gene has CDR1 LNHNV and CDR2 YYDKDF (reference sequence).

The V and J genes are TRBV28 and TRBJ1-2; unclear D gene. V shed 5 bases and J shed 2 bases, with 15 bases lying between them. Germline assignment: CDR1 MDHEN and CDR2 SYDVKM. This CDR3 is 15 amino acids long. The CDR3 spells CASSQTTHPNYGYTF. CDR3 bases: TGTGCCAGCAGTCAAACAACACATCCCAACTATGGCTACACCTTC.

This chain links TRBV18 with TRBJ1-5, with D maybe TRBD1 (5 bases). There are 15 residues in the CDR3. Germline V CDR1 and CDR2: KGHSH, LQKENI. V dropped 4 bases and J dropped 2 bases, with 12 bases sitting between them. CDR3 amino acids: CASSLVREGNQPQHF. DNA for the CDR3: TGTGCCAGCTCACTTGTCAGGGAAGGCAATCAGCCCCAGCATTTT.

The sample holds one count of this clone. V usage is TRBV5-1 and J usage is TRBJ2-1; perhaps TRBD2 as D (7 bases). V was clipped by 0 bases and J by 3 bases, with 22 bases between them. The CDR3 has 19 residues. Germline lookup yields CDR1 SGHRS and CDR2 YFSETQ. Here the CDR3 reads CASSLDLSGGGVSYNEQFF. CDR3 in DNA: TGCGCCAGCAGCTTGGACTTATCGGGGGGCGGGGTAAGCTACAATGAGCAGTTCTTC.

The chain has TRBV5-7 and TRBJ2-4, with 11 nucleotides matching TRBD2. TRBV5-7 is identified as an open reading frame with a role that is uncertain. J gave up 3 bases and V 6 bases, and 11 bases lay outside the gene matches. The CDR3 is 17 amino acids. CDR3 sequence reads: CASTVITSGSNKNIQYF. Written as DNA, the CDR3 is TGTGCCAGCACCGTTATTACTAGCGGGAGTAACAAAAACATTCAGTACTTC.

This clone was recorded a few times. The chain is built from TRBV19 and TRBJ1-5; 10 bases fit TRBD1. The CDR3 has 13 amino acids. Germline V gene data show CDR1 as LNHDA and CDR2 as SQIVND (reference sequence). Trimming at V came to 7 bases and at J to 7 bases, leaving 4 bases not matched to a gene. CDR3 protein: CASTTGGWQPQHF. CDR3 bases: TGTGCCAGTACGACAGGGGGCTGGCAGCCCCAGCATTTT.

The CDR3 protein is CASSPPGLYTGELFF. The CDR3 coding sequence is TGTGCCAGCAGCCCTCCCGGACTTTACACCGGGGAGCTGTTTTTT. The chain has TRBV7-3 and TRBJ2-2; perhaps TRBD2 as D (5 bases). This CDR3 region has 15 residues. Germline V CDR1 and CDR2: SGHTA, FQGTGA. The V and J ends lost 5 bases and 3 bases respectively, with 13 bases between them. The full variable domain, its missing parts supplied by reference TRBV7-3 and TRBJ2-2, is GAGVSQTPSNKVTEKGKYVELRCDPISGHTALYWYRQSLGQGPEFLIYFQGTGAADDSGLPNDRFFAVRPEGSVSTLKIQRTERGDSAVYLCASSPPGLYTGELFFGEGSRLTVL.

The CDR3: CASRPGTGLDYGYTF. CDR3 nucleotides: TGTGCCAGCAGGCCCGGGACAGGTTTGGACTATGGCTACACCTTC. The chain has TRBV6-5 and TRBJ1-2; the match to TRBD1 covers 8 bases. Germline CDR1 MNHEY, CDR2 SVGAGI. After removal of 6 bases from V and 3 bases from J, the junction contained 9 bases not matched to a gene. The CDR3 sequence is 15 residues long.

The J gene is TRBJ2-5, the V gene TRBV29-1, with 10 bases aligning to TRBD1. The DNA end is a closer match to TRBJ2-7, so the J assignment may be wrong. CDR1 SQVTM and CDR2 ANQGSEA come from the germline V gene. The CDR3 has 15 amino acids. The CDR3 DNA sequence: TGCAGCGTTGAAGGGAGGACAGGGGGATCCTACGAGCAGTACTTC. Translated, it gives CSVEGRTGGSYEQYF.

The chain employs TRBV28 and TRBJ1-1; TRBD1 matches 9 bases. Germline assignment: CDR1 MDHEN and CDR2 SYDVKM. V was clipped by 5 bases and J by 3 bases; unmatched bases: 19. This CDR3 spans 19 amino acids. CDR3 sequence: CASSSTTGGSGRRDTEAFF. The CDR3 DNA follows: TGTGCCAGCAGTAGCACCACAGGGGGCTCTGGACGTCGGGACACTGAAGCTTTCTTT. The full variable domain, its missing parts supplied by reference TRBV28 and TRBJ1-1, is DVKVTQSSRYLVKRTGEKVFLECVQDMDHENMFWYRQDPGLGLRLIYFSYDVKMKEKGDIPEGYSVSREKKERFSLILESASTNQTSMYLCASSSTTGGSGRRDTEAFFGQGTRLTVV.

The chain joins TRBV27 to TRBJ2-5, with 10 positions matching TRBD1. The J call could be wrong; TRBJ2-7 is a better fit for the DNA end. The CDR3 has 15 amino acids. Germline loops: CDR1 MNHEY, CDR2 SMNVEV (reference sequence). The CDR3 here is CASSFHDRGPYEQYF. CDR3 in DNA: TGTGCCAGCAGTTTCCACGACAGGGGGCCCTACGAGCAGTACTTC.

The CDR3 region is CASSPNREKNEKLFF. Here the CDR3 DNA reads TGTGCCAGCTCACCGAACAGGGAGAAGAATGAAAAACTGTTTTTT. The rearrangement joins TRBV18 to TRBJ1-4; TRBD1 is a possible D gene (6 bases). CDR1 and CDR2 from the germline V gene are KGHSH and LQKENI. V dropped 3 bases and J dropped 5 bases, with 13 bases sitting between them. The CDR3 runs 15 residues.

This CDR3 reads CASSLIQGANTQYF. As DNA, the CDR3 is TGTGCCAGCAGTTTAATCCAGGGGGCGAATACGCAGTATTTT. The V gene is TRBV28, the J gene TRBJ2-3; 8 nucleotides align to TRBD1. The CDR3 covers 14 residues. Trimming took 2 bases from V and 7 from J; bases not matched to a gene: 5. Looked up from germline, CDR1 is MDHEN and CDR2 is SYDVKM.

The rearrangement joins TRBV5-6 to TRBJ2-2; D not certain. The germline gives CDR1 SGHDT, CDR2 YYEEEE. Trimming pared 5 bases from V and 4 bases from J, leaving 9 bases between. The CDR3 runs 13 residues. This CDR3 is CASRSGFTGELFF. The CDR3 DNA reads TGTGCCAGCAGGTCCGGGTTCACCGGGGAGCTGTTTTTT.

This rearrangement joins TRBV19 to TRBJ2-7; D ambiguous. The germline CDR1 and CDR2 sequences are LNHDA and SQIVND (reference sequence). This CDR3 is 13 amino acids long. Trimming took 1 base from V and 5 from J, leaving 9 bases between them. CDR3 loop: CASSIVPANEQYF. In DNA form, the CDR3 reads TGTGCCAGTAGTATAGTACCGGCGAACGAGCAGTACTTC.

The chain joins TRBV10-3 to TRBJ2-7; D possibly corresponds to TRBD2 (7 bases). V was shortened by 8 bases and J by 0 bases, with 14 bases between the two germline ends. The CDR3 has 14 residues. CDR1 is ENHRY and CDR2 is SYGVKD in the germline V gene. The CDR3 loop is CAIGGGGSSYEQYF. The CDR3 bases are TGTGCCATCGGAGGGGGGGGCAGCTCCTACGAGCAGTACTTC.

The chain joins TRBV18 to TRBJ2-5; no firm D call. CDR1 is KGHSH, CDR2 LQKENI, per germline. This CDR3 spans 12 amino acids. Trimming cost V 3 bases and J 7 bases, with 9 bases left between them. The CDR3 here is CASSPPLGTQYF. The CDR3 DNA sequence: TGTGCCAGCTCACCGCCCTTGGGGACCCAGTACTTC.

This rearrangement joins TRBV18 to TRBJ2-5; TRBD1 is a possible D gene (6 bases). V was pared by 2 bases and J by 7 bases, with 8 bases between. This CDR3 is 12 amino acids long. Germline values: CDR1 KGHSH, CDR2 LQKENI. Written as DNA, the CDR3 is TGTGCCAGCTCACCAGACAGGTTGACCCAGTACTTC. This sequence encodes CASSPDRLTQYF.

J is TRBJ2-1 and V is TRBV10-3; 8 positions match TRBD1. This CDR3 spans 15 amino acids. Trimming removed 7 bases from V and 5 bases from J; junction bases left unmatched: 10. Germline values: CDR1 ENHRY, CDR2 SYGVKD. CDR3 sequence reads: CAINFQDRENNEQFF. CDR3 sequence (DNA): TGTGCCATCAATTTTCAGGACAGGGAGAACAATGAGCAGTTCTTC.

The CDR3 DNA reads as TGTGCCAGCAGTCTCGGGACAAGGACCGCTAACTATGGCTACACCTTC. Translating gives CASSLGTRTANYGYTF. The chain employs TRBV28 and TRBJ1-2; possibly TRBD1 for D (6 bases). Trimming shortened V by 5 bases and J by 0 bases, and 16 bases separated the two germline ends. Germline assignment: CDR1 MDHEN and CDR2 SYDVKM. This CDR3 has 16 residues.